The clone carrying this T cell receptor beta chain was detected many times. The sample belongs to a study of T cells of healthy individuals. Germline CDR1 and CDR2: SQVTM and ANQGSEA. The V end lost 0 bases, the J end lost 5 bases, and 7 bases lay between the germline ends. The CDR3 runs 12 residues. A single record per CDR3 protein comes from TCRdb applying MiXCR to the 5' RACE reads. Here the sample spans approximately 52,000 distinct CDR3 sequences, approximately 15% being singletons. The receptor was derived from a human donor in good health. The J gene is TRBJ2-5, the V gene TRBV29-1; D tentatively reads TRBD1 or TRBD2 (5 bases each). DNA of the CDR3: TGCAGCGTTGAAGAATGGGGGGAGACCCAGTACTTC. Protein sequence: CSVEEWGETQYF.